Below, 24 T cell receptor beta chains from the same sample are listed, as sequenced in a study of T cell responses to AZD1222 COVID-19 vaccine. Produced via immunoSEQ multiplex PCR; TCRdb's table is partial and in-frame only. The data hold some 70,000 clones, with 80% observed a single time. This specimen consisted of peripheral blood, obtained 28 days after the second AZD1222 dose. The receptors come from an adult who received the AZD1222 COVID-19 vaccine.

The rearrangement links TRBV9 to TRBJ2-2; no reliable D call. There are 14 residues in the CDR3. The germline gives CDR1 SGDLS, CDR2 YYNGEE. Trimming took off 0 bases at V and 0 bases at J, with 3 bases between the two ends. Written as DNA, the CDR3 is TGTGCCAGCAGCGTAGGCCCGAACACCGGGGAGCTGTTTTTT. This sequence encodes CASSVGPNTGELFF.

The V gene is TRBV12-5, the J gene TRBJ1-2, with TRBD1 matching 8 bases. The CDR3 has 17 amino acids. Germline trimming cut 0 bases from V and 0 bases from J; bases unmatched to any gene: 6. The V gene's germline CDR1 is LGHNT and CDR2 FRNRAP. The CDR3 coding sequence is TGTGCTAGTGGTTTGGTACAGGGGGGCTTGTCTAACTATGGCTACACCTTC. This translates into CASGLVQGGLSNYGYTF.

This chain's CDR3 is CASMRTVGSGKNIQYF. DNA for the CDR3: TGTGCCAGCATGCGGACAGTGGGGTCGGGCAAAAACATTCAGTACTTC. The J gene is TRBJ2-4, the V gene TRBV2; D may be TRBD1 (6 bases). The V gene lost 7 bases and the J gene lost 3 bases, with 19 bases spanning the gap. Germline CDR1 and CDR2: SNHLY and FYNNEI. This CDR3 has 16 amino acids.

This rearrangement joins TRBV7-2 to TRBJ1-6; D perhaps matches TRBD1 (5 bases). The CDR3 runs 15 residues. Germline V gives CDR1 SGHTA, CDR2 FQGNSA. V was pared by 2 bases and J by 7 bases, with 12 bases between. The chain's CDR3 is CASSLMAGGNSPLHF. For the CDR3, the DNA is TGTGCCAGCAGCTTAATGGCCGGGGGAAATTCACCCCTCCACTTT.

The CDR3 is CAISPGTAYEQYF. The CDR3, as DNA: TGTGCCATCAGTCCTGGGACAGCCTACGAGCAGTACTTC. This sequence joins TRBV10-3 and TRBJ2-7; 7 nucleotides match TRBD1. Trimming at V came to 5 bases and at J to 2 bases, leaving 3 bases not matched to a gene. The CDR3 loop spans 13 amino acids. Per the germline V gene, CDR1 is ENHRY and CDR2 is SYGVKD.

Worth noting for this clone: The junction departs from the called germline gene at one end, perhaps through a read error. The V call is TRBV11-2, the J call TRBJ2-1; tentatively, D is TRBD2 (5 bases). Germline V gene lookup returns CDR1 SGHAT and CDR2 FQNNGV. The CDR3 spans 15 residues. The CDR3 sequence is CSSSYGGGSYNEQFF. The CDR3 nucleotides are TGTTCCAGCAGTTACGGAGGTGGCTCCTACAATGAGCAGTTCTTC.

The chain has TRBV27 and TRBJ1-2; the D gene is possibly TRBD1 (5 bases). V was pared by 4 bases and J by 1 base, with 13 bases between. The CDR3 runs 15 residues. CDR1 and CDR2 from the germline V gene are MNHEY and SMNVEV (reference sequence). CDR3 in amino acids: CASSSAGQVNYGYTF. The CDR3 region has the DNA TGTGCCAGCAGTTCTGCAGGGCAAGTTAACTATGGCTACACCTTC.

This clone came up once. This rearrangement joins TRBV4-3 to TRBJ2-7, with TRBD1 identical over 10 bases. CDR1 and CDR2 (germline): LGHNA, YSLEER. Trimming cost V 1 base and J 9 bases; bases outside gene matches: 9. This CDR3 is 15 amino acids long. The CDR3 region is CASSQARQGAYVQYF. The CDR3 DNA follows: TGCGCCAGCAGCCAAGCGAGACAGGGGGCTTATGTGCAGTACTTC.

The rearrangement uses TRBV5-1 and TRBJ1-4; weak D call: TRBD1 (6 bases). The CDR3 has 16 residues. Trimming shortened V by 3 bases and J by 3 bases, and 15 bases separated the two germline ends. CDR1 is SGHRS, CDR2 YFSETQ, per germline. The chain's CDR3 is CASSSSQGFANEKLFF. DNA of the CDR3: TGCGCCAGCAGCTCGTCACAGGGATTCGCTAATGAAAAACTGTTTTTT.

The gene calls are TRBV5-4 and TRBJ1-2; no firm D call. The CDR3 is made up of 15 amino acids. V lost 6 bases to trimming and J lost 4 bases, with 19 bases between them. The germline V gene encodes CDR1 SGHNT and CDR2 YYREEE (reference sequence). The CDR3 DNA follows: TGTGCCAGCACTTCCTTGGGTATCCCTCTCTATGGCTACACCTTC. Its protein product is CASTSLGIPLYGYTF.

A note on this clone: A clone one base away is much larger, so this may be a read error. The V gene is TRBV7-9, the J gene TRBJ1-1; D remains unclear. The CDR3 consists of 13 residues. V was cut by 1 base and J by 1 base, with 4 bases left in between. Germline V gene data show CDR1 as SEHNR and CDR2 as FQNEAQ (reference sequence). CDR3 protein: CASSLGQNTEAFF. The DNA of the CDR3 is TGTGCCAGCAGCTTAGGGCAGAACACTGAAGCTTTCTTT.

The gene calls are TRBV10-3 and TRBJ1-1, with D tentatively TRBD1 (5 bases). The CDR3 has 17 amino acids. Germline CDR1 ENHRY, CDR2 SYGVKD. V lost 4 bases, J lost 4 bases, and 22 bases lay in between. CDR3 sequence (DNA): TGTGCCATCAGTGCAAACCTAATTCCAGGGAAAGCCACTGAAGCTTTCTTT. Residues: CAISANLIPGKATEAFF.

This clone showed up just a few times. V and J are TRBV28 and TRBJ1-3; D gene ambiguous. The CDR3 runs 15 residues. V was shortened by 4 bases and J by 2 bases, with 12 bases between the two germline ends. Per the germline V gene, CDR1 is MDHEN and CDR2 is SYDVKM. The CDR3 DNA reads TGTGCCAGCAGTTCCGCCCATGCAACTGGAAACACCATATATTTT. Its translation is CASSSAHATGNTIYF.

A remark on this clone: The same CDR3 is also encoded by other DNA sequences in this sample. The gene calls are TRBV6-1 and TRBJ1-2; D remains unclear. The CDR3 is 13 residues long. Looked up from germline, CDR1 is MNHNS and CDR2 is SASEGT. Trimming cost V 0 bases and J 4 bases, with 6 bases left between them. The CDR3 nucleotides read TGTGCCAGCAGTGAAGCTGACGGCTATGGCTACACCTTC. This gives the protein CASSEADGYGYTF.

The chain has TRBV3-1 (or the pseudogene TRBV3-2) and TRBJ1-1, with D hard to call. The CDR3 sequence is 14 residues long. CDR1 and CDR2 from the germline V gene are LGHDT and YNNKEL (reference sequence). V lost 3 bases and J lost 2, with 10 bases in between. The CDR3 DNA reads TGTGCCAGCAGCCATTACGACAAAAACACTGAAGCTTTCTTT. Residues: CASSHYDKNTEAFF.

The V gene is TRBV10-3, the J gene TRBJ1-1; 7 nucleotides match TRBD1. This CDR3 has 13 residues. Germline lookup yields CDR1 ENHRY and CDR2 SYGVKD. Losses at the gene ends were 6 bases for V and 2 bases for J; bases not matched to a gene: 3. DNA of the CDR3: TGTGCCATCAGGGGGACAGTCAACACTGAAGCTTTCTTT. Protein sequence: CAIRGTVNTEAFF.

This chain joins TRBV6-5 and TRBJ1-6, with a weak D call TRBD1 (6 bases). This CDR3 comprises 15 residues. Germline V lookup: CDR1 MNHEY, CDR2 SVGAGI. The CDR3 spells CGTRGPGDINSPLHF. The CDR3 DNA reads as TGTGGCACACGGGGGCCCGGGGATATTAATTCACCCCTCCACTTT.

The chain couples TRBV6-2 or TRBV6-3 to TRBJ2-7; the D is unclear. CDR3 length: 13 residues. V was shortened by 2 bases and J by 3 bases, with 8 bases between the two germline ends. Germline V CDR1 and CDR2: MNHEY, SVGEGT. CDR3 sequence: CASSYGPYYEQYF. Here the CDR3 DNA reads TGTGCCAGCAGTTACGGACCATACTACGAGCAGTACTTC.

The gene calls are TRBV6-2 or TRBV6-3 and TRBJ2-1, with no clear D. The CDR3 has 16 residues. The V end lost 1 base, the J end lost 1 base, and 11 bases lay between the germline ends. Germline CDR1 is MNHEY and CDR2 is SVGEGT. This chain's CDR3 is CASSYFPVGSYNEQFF. CDR3 DNA: TGTGCCAGCAGTTACTTCCCCGTCGGATCCTACAATGAGCAGTTCTTC.

CDR3 sequence (DNA): TGTGCCAGCAGCAAGGCTGGCTACGAGCAGTACTTC. It translates to CASSKAGYEQYF. V usage is TRBV6-5 and J usage is TRBJ2-7, with D unclear. Germline-derived CDR1 and CDR2 are MNHEY and SVGAGI. V was cut by 6 bases and J by 3 bases, with 9 bases left in between. This CDR3 spans 12 amino acids.

The chain links TRBV6-4 to TRBJ1-1, with a tentative D call TRBD1 (6 bases). CDR1 MRHNA and CDR2 SNTAGT come from the germline V gene. Trimming left V 6 bases short and J 4 bases short, with 15 bases between. CDR3 length: 14 amino acids. The CDR3 reads CASRLTGLGTEAFF. CDR3 bases: TGTGCCAGCAGATTGACAGGTTTGGGCACTGAAGCTTTCTTT.

The chain combines TRBV19 with TRBJ1-1; D is unresolved. In germline, CDR1 is LNHDA, CDR2 SQIVND (reference sequence). V was trimmed by 2 bases and J by 2 bases, leaving 6 bases between them. The CDR3 is 13 residues long. CDR3: CASSITENTEAFF. CDR3 nucleotides: TGTGCCAGTAGTATAACAGAAAACACTGAAGCTTTCTTT.

The chain is built from TRBV7-9 and TRBJ2-4, with D possibly being TRBD1 (6 bases). The CDR3 is made up of 13 amino acids. CDR1 is SEHNR, CDR2 FQNEAQ, per germline (reference sequence). Trimming removed 4 bases from V and 5 bases from J, with 9 bases in between. The CDR3 DNA follows: TGTGCCAGCAGCTCAGGGGCCGAAAACATTCAGTACTTC. It codes for CASSSGAENIQYF.

The chain couples TRBV4-2 to TRBJ1-1; 7 nucleotides agree with TRBD1. The CDR3 loop spans 16 amino acids. The germline CDR1 and CDR2 sequences are LGHNA and YNFKEQ. V was pared by 2 bases and J by 5 bases, with 11 bases of the junction left unmatched. CDR3 coding DNA: TGTGCCAGCAGCCAAACGGCCAACAGGGGTTTTACTGAAGCTTTCTTT. Protein: CASSQTANRGFTEAFF.